This T cell receptor beta chain was sequenced during a study of regulatory T cells in long-lasting Graves disease. Described time point: newly diagnosed GD, antithyroid drugs for less than 3 months. The authors made the TCR library using RNA they extracted from PBMCs. The CDR3 has 14 amino acids. Trimming removed 0 bases at V and 7 bases at J, with 12 bases between. The germline V gene encodes CDR1 SQVTM and CDR2 ANQGSEA. The sample holds a few counts of this clonotype. Its specificity is unknown. To make TCR beta libraries, researchers used iRepertoire HTBI primers and Arm-PCR of CDR3 regions. MiXCR was run by TCRdb on the multiplex PCR reads, yielding one entry per CDR3 protein. Among roughly 520,000 distinct CDR3 sequences listed, around 12% were seen once. Notes on the study in general: Persistent disease favored TRBV28, TRBJ1-2 and TRBJ2-5. Accuracy was perhaps lowered by the small sample size.

The same sample was also studied in work on T cells in Graves' hyperthyroidism and ophthalmopathy.

The source was peripheral blood mononuclear cells (PBMCs), collected at new diagnosis, from a patient treated with antithyroid drugs. The chain employs TRBV29-1 and TRBJ2-2, with D tentatively TRBD2 (7 bases). This receptor was identified in a young woman with Graves disease. In nucleotides, the CDR3 is TGCAGCGTTGAAGACGGGGGGCCGGGCGGGGAGCTGTTTTTT. Protein: CSVEDGGPGGELFF.